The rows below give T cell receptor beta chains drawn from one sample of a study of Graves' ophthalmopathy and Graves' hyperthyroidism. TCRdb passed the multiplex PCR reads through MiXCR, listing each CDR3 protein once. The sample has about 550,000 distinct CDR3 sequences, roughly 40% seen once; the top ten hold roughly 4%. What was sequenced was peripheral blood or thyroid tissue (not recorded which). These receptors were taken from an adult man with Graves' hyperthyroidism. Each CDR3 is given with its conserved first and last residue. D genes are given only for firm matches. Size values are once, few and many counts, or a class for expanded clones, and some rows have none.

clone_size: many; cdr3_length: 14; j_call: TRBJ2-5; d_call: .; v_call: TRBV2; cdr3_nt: TGTGCCAGCAGAGCCGGACTCGCCGGAGAGACCCAGTACTTC; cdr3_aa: CASRAGLAGETQYF
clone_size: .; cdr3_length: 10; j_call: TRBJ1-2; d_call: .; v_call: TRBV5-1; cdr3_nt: TGTGCCAGCAGCGCCCGAGGCTACACCTTC; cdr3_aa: CASSARGYTF
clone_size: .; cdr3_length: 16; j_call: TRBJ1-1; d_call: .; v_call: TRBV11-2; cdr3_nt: TGTGCCAGCAGCTTAGATGGGAGGAGAGGGATCACTGAAGCTTTCTTT; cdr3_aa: CASSLDGRRGITEAFF
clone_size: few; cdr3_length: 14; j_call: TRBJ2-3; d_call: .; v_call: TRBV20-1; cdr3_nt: TGCAGTGCTAGATCTTACTTGGGGACAGATACGCAGTATTTT; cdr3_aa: CSARSYLGTDTQYF
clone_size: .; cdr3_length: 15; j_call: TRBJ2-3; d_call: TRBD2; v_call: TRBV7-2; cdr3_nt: TGTGCCAGCAGCCCGTTAGCGGGAGTAGCAGATACGCAGTATTTT; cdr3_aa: CASSPLAGVADTQYF
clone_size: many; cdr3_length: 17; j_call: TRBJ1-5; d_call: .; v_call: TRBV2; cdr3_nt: TGTGCCAGCAGTGAAAGGGGAGGGGGGTTAAGCAATCAGCCCCAGCATTTT; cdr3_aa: CASSERGGGLSNQPQHF
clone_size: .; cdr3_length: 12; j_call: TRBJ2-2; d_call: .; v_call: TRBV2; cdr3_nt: TGTGCCAGCAGTGCGGAGGGCGGGGAGCTGTTTTTT; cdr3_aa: CASSAEGGELFF
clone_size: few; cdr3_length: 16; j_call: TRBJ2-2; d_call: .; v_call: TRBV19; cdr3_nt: TGTGCCAGTAGTACCCCAAGCGGAACCACAACCGGGGAGCTGTTTTTT; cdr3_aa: CASSTPSGTTTGELFF
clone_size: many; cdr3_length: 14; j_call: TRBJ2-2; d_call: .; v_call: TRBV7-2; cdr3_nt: TGTGCCAGCAAACCGGGGGTTTTCACCGGGGAGCTGTTTTTT; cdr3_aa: CASKPGVFTGELFF
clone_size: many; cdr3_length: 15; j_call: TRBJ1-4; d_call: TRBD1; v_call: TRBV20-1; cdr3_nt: TGCAGTGCTAGGCCCGCCGACAGGGTGAATGAAAAACTGTTTTTT; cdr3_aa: CSARPADRVNEKLFF
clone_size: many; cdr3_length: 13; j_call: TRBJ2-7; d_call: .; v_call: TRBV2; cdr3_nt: TGTGCCAGCAAGGAGATAGGTGCCTACGAGCAGTACTTC; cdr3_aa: CASKEIGAYEQYF
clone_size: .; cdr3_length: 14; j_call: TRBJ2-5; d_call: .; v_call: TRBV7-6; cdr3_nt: TGTGCCAGCAGCCAAGAATGGAGCTTTGGGACCCAGTACTTC; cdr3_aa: CASSQEWSFGTQYF
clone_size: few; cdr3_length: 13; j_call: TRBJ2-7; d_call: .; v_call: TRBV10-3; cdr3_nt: TGTGCCAGCACGGGCTTGGGAGCCTACGAGCAGTACTTC; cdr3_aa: CASTGLGAYEQYF
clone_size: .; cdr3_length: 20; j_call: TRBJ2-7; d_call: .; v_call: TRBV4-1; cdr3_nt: TGCGCCAGCAGCCCTCTACACCCCAACAGTGGAGCGTTTATCCCTTACGAGCAGTACTTC; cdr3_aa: CASSPLHPNSGAFIPYEQYF
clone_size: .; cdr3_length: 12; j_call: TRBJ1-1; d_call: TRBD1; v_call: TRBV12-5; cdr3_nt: TGTGCTAGTGGTTTGGGGGACAGGGATAAATTCTTT; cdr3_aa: CASGLGDRDKFF
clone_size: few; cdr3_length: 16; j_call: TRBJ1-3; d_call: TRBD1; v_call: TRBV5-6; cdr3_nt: TGTGCCAGCACGAGTCCCGGGACAGACTCTGGAAACACCATATATTTT; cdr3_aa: CASTSPGTDSGNTIYF
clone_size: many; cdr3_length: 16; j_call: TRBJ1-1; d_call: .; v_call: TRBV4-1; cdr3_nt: TGCGCCAGCAGCCAAGATCAGATCGGGAGAAGGTCTGAAGCTTTCTTT; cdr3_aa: CASSQDQIGRRSEAFF
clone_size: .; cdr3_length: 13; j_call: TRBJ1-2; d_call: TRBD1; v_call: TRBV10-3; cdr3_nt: TGTGCTATCAGGGCAGGGGGCCCCTATGGCTACACCTTC; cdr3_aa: CAIRAGGPYGYTF
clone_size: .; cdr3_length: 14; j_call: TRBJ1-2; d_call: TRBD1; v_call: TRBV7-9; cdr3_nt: TGTGCCAGCAGTTTAGCGGGGACAGGGCGTGGCTACACCTTC; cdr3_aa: CASSLAGTGRGYTF
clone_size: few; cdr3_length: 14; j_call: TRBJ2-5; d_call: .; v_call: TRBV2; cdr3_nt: TGTGCCACACGGGAGACGGGGACACAAGAGACCCAGTACTTC; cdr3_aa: CATRETGTQETQYF
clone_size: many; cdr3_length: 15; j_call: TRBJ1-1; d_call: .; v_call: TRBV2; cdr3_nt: TGTGCCAGCAGTGAGACAGGTCCTATGAACACTGAAGCTTTCTTT; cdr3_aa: CASSETGPMNTEAFF
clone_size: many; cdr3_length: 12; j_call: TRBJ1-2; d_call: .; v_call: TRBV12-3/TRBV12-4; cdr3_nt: TGTGCCAGCAGTCCCGGGCGGGAAGGCTACACCTTC; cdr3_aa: CASSPGREGYTF
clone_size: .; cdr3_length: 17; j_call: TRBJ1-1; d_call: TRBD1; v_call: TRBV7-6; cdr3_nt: TGTGCCAGCAGCTCATCCGGGACAGGCCTGATGGGGAGTGAAGCTTTCTTT; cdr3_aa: CASSSSGTGLMGSEAFF
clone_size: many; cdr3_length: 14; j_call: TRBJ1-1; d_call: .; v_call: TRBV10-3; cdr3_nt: TGTGCCATCAGTGAAGGAGGGAAGAACACTGAAGCTTTCTTT; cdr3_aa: CAISEGGKNTEAFF
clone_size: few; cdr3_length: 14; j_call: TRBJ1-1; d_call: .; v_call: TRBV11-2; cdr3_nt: TGTGCCAGCAGCTCTCAGGGTCGGGGCACTGAAGCTTTCTTT; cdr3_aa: CASSSQGRGTEAFF
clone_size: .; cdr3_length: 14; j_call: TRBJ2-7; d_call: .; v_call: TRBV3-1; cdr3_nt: TGTGCCAGCAGCCAAGCCGCAGGAAGCTACGAGCAGTACTTC; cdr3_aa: CASSQAAGSYEQYF
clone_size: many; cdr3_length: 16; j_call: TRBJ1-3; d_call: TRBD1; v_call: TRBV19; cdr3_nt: TGTGCCAGTAGTGTACGACAGGGGAGCTCTGGAAACACCATATATTTT; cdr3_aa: CASSVRQGSSGNTIYF
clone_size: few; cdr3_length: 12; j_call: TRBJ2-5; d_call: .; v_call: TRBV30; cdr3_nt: TGTGCCTGGAGTGCAACAAAAGAGACCCAGTACTTC; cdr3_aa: CAWSATKETQYF
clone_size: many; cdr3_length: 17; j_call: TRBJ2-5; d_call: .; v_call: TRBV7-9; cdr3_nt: TGTGCCAGCAGCTTTGGGGGCTTTATTCTCTCCCAAGAGACCCAGTACTTC; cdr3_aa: CASSFGGFILSQETQYF
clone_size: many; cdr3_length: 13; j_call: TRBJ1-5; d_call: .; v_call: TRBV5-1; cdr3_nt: TGCGCCAGCAGCTTGGTTACTGGTCAGCCCCAGCATTTT; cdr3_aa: CASSLVTGQPQHF
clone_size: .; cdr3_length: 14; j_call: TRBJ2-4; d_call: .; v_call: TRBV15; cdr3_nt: TGTGCCACCAGCAGAGCGGGAACTCAAAACATTCAGTACTTC; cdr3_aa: CATSRAGTQNIQYF
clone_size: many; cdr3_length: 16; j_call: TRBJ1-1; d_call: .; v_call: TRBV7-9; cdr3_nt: TGTGCCAGCAGCTTAAGGTCTGGCGGGCAGAACACTGAAGCTTTCTTT; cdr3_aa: CASSLRSGGQNTEAFF
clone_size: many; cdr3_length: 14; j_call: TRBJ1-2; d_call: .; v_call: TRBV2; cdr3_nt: TGTGCCAGCAGCCTCAGGCGGTCAGGGAATGGCTACACCTTC; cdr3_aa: CASSLRRSGNGYTF
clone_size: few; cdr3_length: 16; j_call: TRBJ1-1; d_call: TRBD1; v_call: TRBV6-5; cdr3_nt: TGTGCCAGCAGTTACAGTCCCCAGGGGACAGGCACTGAAGCTTTCTTT; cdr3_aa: CASSYSPQGTGTEAFF
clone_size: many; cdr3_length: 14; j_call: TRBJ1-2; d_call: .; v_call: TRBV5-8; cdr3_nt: TGTGCCAGCAGCTTGGAAGTGTGGAACTATGGCTACACCTTC; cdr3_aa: CASSLEVWNYGYTF
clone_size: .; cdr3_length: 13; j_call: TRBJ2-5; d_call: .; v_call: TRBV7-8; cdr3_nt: TGTGCCTGGAGTGTACTAGTAGCAGAGACCCAGTACTTC; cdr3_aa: CAWSVLVAETQYF